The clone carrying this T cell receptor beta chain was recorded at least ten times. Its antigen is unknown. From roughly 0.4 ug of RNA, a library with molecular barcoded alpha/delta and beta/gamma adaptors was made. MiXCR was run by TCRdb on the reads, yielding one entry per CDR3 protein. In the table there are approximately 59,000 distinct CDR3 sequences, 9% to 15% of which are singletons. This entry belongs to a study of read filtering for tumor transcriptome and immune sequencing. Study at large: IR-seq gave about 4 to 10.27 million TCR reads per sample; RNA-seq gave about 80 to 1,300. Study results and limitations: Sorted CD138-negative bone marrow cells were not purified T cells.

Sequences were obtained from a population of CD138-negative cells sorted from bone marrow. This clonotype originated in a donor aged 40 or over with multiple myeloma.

The CDR3 DNA sequence: TGTGCCAGCAGCTTAGTACAGGGGTTTTATAGTGAGGCTTTCTTT. It codes for CASSLVQGFYSEAFF. V and J are TRBV7-8 and TRBJ1-1, with 7 bases aligning to TRBD1. The CDR3 totals 15 residues. The germline V gene encodes CDR1 SGHVS and CDR2 FQNEAQ. J was trimmed by 11 bases and V by 1 base; bases with no gene match: 13.